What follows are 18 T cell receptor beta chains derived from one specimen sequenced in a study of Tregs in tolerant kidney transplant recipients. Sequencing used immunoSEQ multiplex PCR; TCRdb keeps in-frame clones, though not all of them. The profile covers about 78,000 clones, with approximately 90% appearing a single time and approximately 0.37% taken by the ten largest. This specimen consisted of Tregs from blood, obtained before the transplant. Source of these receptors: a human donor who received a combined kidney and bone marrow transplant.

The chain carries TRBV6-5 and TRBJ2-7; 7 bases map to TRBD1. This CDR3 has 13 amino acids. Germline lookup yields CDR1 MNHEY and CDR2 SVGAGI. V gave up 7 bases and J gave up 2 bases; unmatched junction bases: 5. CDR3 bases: TGTGCCAGCAAAGGGACAGATACCTACGAGCAGTACTTC. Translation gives CASKGTDTYEQYF.

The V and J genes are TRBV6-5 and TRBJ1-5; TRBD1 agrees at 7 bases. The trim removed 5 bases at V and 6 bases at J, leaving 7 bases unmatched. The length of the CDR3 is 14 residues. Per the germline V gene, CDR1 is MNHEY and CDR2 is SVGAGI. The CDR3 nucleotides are TGTGCCAGCAGTCCCGACAGGGCTGTTCAGCCCCAGCATTTT. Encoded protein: CASSPDRAVQPQHF.

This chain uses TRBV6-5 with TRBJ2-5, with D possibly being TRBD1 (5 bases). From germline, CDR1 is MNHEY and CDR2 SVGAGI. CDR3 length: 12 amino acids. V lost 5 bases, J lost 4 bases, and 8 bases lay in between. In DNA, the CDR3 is TGTGCCAGCAGTCTCCAGGGAGAGACCCAGTACTTC. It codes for CASSLQGETQYF.

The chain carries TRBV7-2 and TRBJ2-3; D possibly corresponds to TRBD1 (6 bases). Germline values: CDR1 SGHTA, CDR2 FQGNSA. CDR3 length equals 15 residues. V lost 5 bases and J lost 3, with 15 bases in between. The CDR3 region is CASSRRDKSTDTQYF. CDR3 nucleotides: TGTGCCAGCAGCCGCCGGGACAAGAGTACAGATACGCAGTATTTT.

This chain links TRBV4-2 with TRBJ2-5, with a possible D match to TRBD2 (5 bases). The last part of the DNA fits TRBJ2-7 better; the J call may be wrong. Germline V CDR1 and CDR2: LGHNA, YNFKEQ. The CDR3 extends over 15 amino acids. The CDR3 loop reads CASSPRLGEEYEQYF. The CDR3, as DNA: TGTGCCAGCAGCCCCCGGTTGGGAGAAGAATACGAGCAGTACTTC.

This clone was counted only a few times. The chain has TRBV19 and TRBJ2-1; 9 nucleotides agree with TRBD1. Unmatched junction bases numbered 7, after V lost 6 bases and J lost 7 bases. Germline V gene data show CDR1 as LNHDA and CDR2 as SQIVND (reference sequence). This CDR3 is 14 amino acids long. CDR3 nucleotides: TGTGCCAGTAGGTTTACAGGGGGCCCGAATGAGCAGTTCTTC. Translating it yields CASRFTGGPNEQFF.

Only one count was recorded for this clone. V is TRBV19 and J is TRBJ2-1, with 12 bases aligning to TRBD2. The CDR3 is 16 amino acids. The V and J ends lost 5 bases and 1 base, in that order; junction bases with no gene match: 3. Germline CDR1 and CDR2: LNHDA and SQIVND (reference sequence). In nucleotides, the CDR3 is TGTGCCAGTAGTCGGACTAGCGGGATTTCCTACAATGAGCAGTTCTTC. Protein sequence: CASSRTSGISYNEQFF.

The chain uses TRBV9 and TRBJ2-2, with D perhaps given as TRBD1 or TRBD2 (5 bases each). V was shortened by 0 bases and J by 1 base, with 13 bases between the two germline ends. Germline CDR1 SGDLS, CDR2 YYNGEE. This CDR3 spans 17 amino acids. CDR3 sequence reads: CASSVGFGTENTGELFF. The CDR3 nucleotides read TGTGCCAGCAGCGTAGGTTTTGGGACCGAGAACACCGGGGAGCTGTTTTTT.

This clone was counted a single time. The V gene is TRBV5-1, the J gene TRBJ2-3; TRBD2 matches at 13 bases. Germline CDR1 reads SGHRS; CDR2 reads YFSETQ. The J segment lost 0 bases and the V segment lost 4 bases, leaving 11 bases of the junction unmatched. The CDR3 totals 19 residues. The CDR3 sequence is CASSGTSGRADYSTDTQYF. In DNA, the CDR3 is TGCGCCAGCAGCGGAACTAGCGGGAGGGCTGACTATAGCACAGATACGCAGTATTTT. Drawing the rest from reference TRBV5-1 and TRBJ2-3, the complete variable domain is KAGVTQTPRYLIKTRGQQVTLSCSPISGHRSVSWYQQTPGQGLQFLFEYFSETQRNKGNFPGRFSGRQFSNSRSEMNVSTLELGDSALYLCASSGTSGRADYSTDTQYFGPGTRLTVL.

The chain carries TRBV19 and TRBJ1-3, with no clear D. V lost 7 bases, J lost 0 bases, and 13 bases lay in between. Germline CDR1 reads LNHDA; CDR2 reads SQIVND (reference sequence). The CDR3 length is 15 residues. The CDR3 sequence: CASKRRVNSGNTIYF. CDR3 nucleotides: TGTGCCAGTAAAAGAAGAGTGAACTCTGGAAACACCATATATTTT.

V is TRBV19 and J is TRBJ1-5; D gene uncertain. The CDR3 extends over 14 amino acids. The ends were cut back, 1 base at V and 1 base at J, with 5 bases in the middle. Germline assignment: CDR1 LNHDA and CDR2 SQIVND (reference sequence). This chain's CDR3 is CASSIVHSNQPQHF. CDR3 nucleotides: TGTGCCAGTAGTATAGTGCACAGCAATCAGCCCCAGCATTTT.

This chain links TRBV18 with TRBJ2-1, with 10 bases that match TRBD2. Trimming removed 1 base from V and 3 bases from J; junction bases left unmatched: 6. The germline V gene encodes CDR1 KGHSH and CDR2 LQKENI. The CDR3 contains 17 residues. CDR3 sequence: CASSPRVAGGHYNEQFF. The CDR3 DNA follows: TGTGCCAGCTCACCACGAGTAGCGGGAGGCCACTACAATGAGCAGTTCTTC.

The CDR3 sequence is CASSDSGRPGKLFF. CDR3 DNA: TGTGCCAGCAGTGACTCGGGGAGGCCCGGAAAACTGTTTTTT. V gene TRBV6-4 combines with J gene TRBJ1-4; no reliable D call. Trimming stripped 0 bases from V and 10 bases from J, with 12 bases between. The germline V gene encodes CDR1 MRHNA and CDR2 SNTAGT. CDR3 length: 14 residues.

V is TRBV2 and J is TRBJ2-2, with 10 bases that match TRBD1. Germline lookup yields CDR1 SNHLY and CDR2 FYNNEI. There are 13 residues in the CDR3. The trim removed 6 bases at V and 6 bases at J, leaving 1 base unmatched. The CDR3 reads CASSGTGAGELFF. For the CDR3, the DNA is TGTGCCAGCAGCGGGACAGGGGCCGGGGAGCTGTTTTTT.

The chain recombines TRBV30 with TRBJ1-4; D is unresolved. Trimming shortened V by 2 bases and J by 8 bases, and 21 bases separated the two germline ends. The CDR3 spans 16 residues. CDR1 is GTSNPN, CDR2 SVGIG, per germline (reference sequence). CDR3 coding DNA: TGTGCCTGGAGTATCGGCTTCGCCTCCGGAGGGGAAAAACTGTTTTTT. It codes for CAWSIGFASGGEKLFF.

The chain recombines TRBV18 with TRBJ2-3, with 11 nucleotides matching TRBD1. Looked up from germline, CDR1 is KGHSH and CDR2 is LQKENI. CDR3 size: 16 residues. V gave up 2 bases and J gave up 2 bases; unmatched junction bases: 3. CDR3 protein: CASSPGTGGITDTQYF. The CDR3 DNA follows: TGTGCCAGCTCACCAGGGACAGGGGGGATCACAGATACGCAGTATTTT.

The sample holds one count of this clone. CDR3 amino acids: CAISGATLQETQYF. Written as DNA, the CDR3 is TGTGCCATCAGCGGTGCGACACTACAAGAGACCCAGTACTTC. This chain links TRBV10-3 with TRBJ2-5; D remains unclear. Germline V CDR1 and CDR2: ENHRY, SYGVKD. This CDR3 contains 14 residues. Trimming removed 6 bases from V and 2 bases from J, with 13 bases in between.

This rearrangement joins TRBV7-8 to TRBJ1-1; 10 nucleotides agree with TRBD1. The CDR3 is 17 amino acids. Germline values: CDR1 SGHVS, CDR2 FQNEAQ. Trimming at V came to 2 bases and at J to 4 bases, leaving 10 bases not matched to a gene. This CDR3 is CASSLRRDRGFGTEAFF. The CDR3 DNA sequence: TGTGCCAGCAGCTTACGGAGGGACAGGGGTTTTGGCACTGAAGCTTTCTTT.